Listed here are 21 T cell receptor beta chains from one sample, sequenced in a study of control samples from healthy donors and cancer patients. Profiled with immunoSEQ multiplex PCR; TCRdb holds only in-frame clones, not every one. The sample comprises 90,000 to 140,000 clones, 83% of which are singletons, and roughly 13% rests with the top ten. Specimen: blood. The receptors shown here come from a woman in her forties or fifties in good health.

This clone was detected once. This chain connects TRBV5-1 to TRBJ2-7; D is uncertain. CDR3 length: 13 amino acids. V was cut by 2 bases and J by 7 bases, with 13 bases left in between. Germline loops: CDR1 SGHRS, CDR2 YFSETQ. CDR3 sequence reads: CASSFIRAREQYF. CDR3 sequence (DNA): TGCGCCAGCAGCTTCATTAGGGCGAGGGAGCAGTACTTC.

The chain couples TRBV7-9 to TRBJ2-2; possible D gene TRBD2, 6 bases. CDR1 and CDR2 from the germline V gene are SEHNR and FQNEAQ (reference sequence). This CDR3 is 17 amino acids long. V lost 2 bases and J 0 bases, leaving 13 bases between the germline ends. The chain's CDR3 is CASSLHSGFANTGELFF. DNA for the CDR3: TGTGCCAGCAGCTTACATAGCGGTTTCGCGAACACCGGGGAGCTGTTTTTT.

J is TRBJ1-1 and V is TRBV6-2 or TRBV6-3; D is undetermined. V shed 5 bases and J shed 1 base, with 11 bases lying between them. Germline V CDR1 and CDR2: MNHEY, SVGEGT. The CDR3 is 14 residues long. The CDR3 is CASSGLTRNTEAFF. DNA of the CDR3: TGTGCCAGCAGTGGACTTACAAGGAACACTGAAGCTTTCTTT.

The genes are TRBV19 and TRBJ2-7; 7 bases agree with TRBD1. From germline, CDR1 is LNHDA and CDR2 SQIVND (reference sequence). V shed 3 bases, J shed 3 bases, and the junction held 5 bases outside the gene matches. The CDR3 length is 14 residues. The CDR3 here is CASSIRDSFYEQYF. The DNA for the CDR3 is TGTGCCAGTAGTATTCGGGACAGCTTCTACGAGCAGTACTTC.

The rearrangement uses TRBV6-5 and TRBJ1-3; D possibly corresponds to TRBD1 (6 bases). Trimming took off 5 bases at V and 4 bases at J, with 9 bases between the two ends. The CDR3 is made up of 13 amino acids. Germline CDR1 and CDR2: MNHEY and SVGAGI. The CDR3 region is CASSQGTGNTIYF. The CDR3 nucleotides read TGTGCCAGCAGTCAGGGGACCGGAAACACCATATATTTT.

Remarks on this clone: Additional DNA sequences in this sample encode the identical CDR3. J is TRBJ1-2 and V is TRBV18; no firm D call. The ends were cut back, 0 bases at V and 2 bases at J, with 4 bases in the middle. CDR1 and CDR2 (germline): KGHSH, LQKENI. The CDR3 consists of 13 residues. The chain's CDR3 is CASSPPGNYGYTF. The CDR3 coding sequence is TGTGCCAGCTCACCACCGGGGAACTATGGCTACACCTTC. The whole variable domain, remainder taken from reference TRBV18 and TRBJ1-2, is NAGVMQNPRHLVRRRGQEARLRCSPMKGHSHVYWYRQLPEEGLKFMVYLQKENIIDESGMPKERFSAEFPKEGPSILRIQQVVRGDSAAYFCASSPPGNYGYTFGSGTRLTVV.

The CDR3 nucleotides read TGTGCCAGCAGCGACGGACGAGCAGGGCAGTTCTTC. Its translation is CASSDGRAGQFF. The rearrangement joins TRBV2 to TRBJ2-1; no definite D call. Per germline, CDR1 SNHLY and CDR2 FYNNEI. V was trimmed by 6 bases and J by 12 bases, leaving 15 bases between them. The length of the CDR3 is 12 residues.

The chain uses TRBV7-9 and TRBJ1-5; 10 bases fit TRBD1. CDR3 length equals 14 residues. Unmatched junction bases numbered 6, after V lost 5 bases and J lost 8 bases. Per germline, CDR1 SEHNR and CDR2 FQNEAQ (reference sequence). The CDR3 nucleotides are TGTGCCAGCAGCCCGGGACAGGGGATGGAGCCCCAGCATTTT. Its translation: CASSPGQGMEPQHF.

About this clone: At one boundary the junction diverges from the germline segment, which might be a read error. The CDR3 coding sequence is TGTGCCAGCAGTCCCTTGGGGAGCTCCTACGAGCAGCACTTC. This gives the protein CASSPLGSSYEQHF. The rearrangement joins TRBV6-2 or TRBV6-3 to TRBJ2-7; D is possibly TRBD2 (5 bases). The CDR3 is 14 residues long. Germline V gene data show CDR1 as MNHEY and CDR2 as SVGEGT.

V is TRBV5-4 and J is TRBJ1-4; the match to TRBD1 covers 9 bases. The junction had 5 bases not matched to a gene; V was cut back by 4 bases and J by 7 bases. Germline V CDR1 and CDR2: SGHNT, YYREEE (reference sequence). The CDR3 is 14 residues long. The CDR3 DNA follows: TGTGCCAGCAGCATGGACAGGGGAAGTGAAAAACTGTTTTTT. This codes for CASSMDRGSEKLFF.

The chain joins TRBV7-2 to TRBJ1-6; D not resolved. Germline V CDR1 and CDR2: SGHTA, FQGNSA. The CDR3 consists of 14 residues. The ends were cut back, 2 bases at V and 7 bases at J, with 9 bases in the middle. CDR3 in DNA: TGTGCCAGCAGCTTATGGGCGGGAAATTCACCCCTCCACTTT. Translating gives CASSLWAGNSPLHF.

The V and J genes are TRBV7-9 and TRBJ1-4; 10 nucleotides line up with TRBD1. The germline CDR1 and CDR2 sequences are SEHNR and FQNEAQ (reference sequence). The CDR3 contains 15 residues. Unmatched junction bases numbered 7, after V lost 5 bases and J lost 7 bases. The DNA of the CDR3 is TGTGCCAGCAGCCCCTCGAGGACAGGGGGTGAAAAACTGTTTTTT. Translating it yields CASSPSRTGGEKLFF.

This chain uses TRBV11-2 with TRBJ1-3; D may be TRBD1 (6 bases). The CDR3 covers 17 residues. From germline, CDR1 is SGHAT and CDR2 FQNNGV. V was shortened by 5 bases and J by 1 base, with 18 bases between the two germline ends. CDR3 protein: CASSPRGQASSGNTIYF. The DNA of the CDR3 is TGTGCCAGCAGCCCCCGGGGGCAGGCGAGTTCTGGAAACACCATATATTTT.

In its sample, this clone was seen once. The chain combines TRBV6-6 with TRBJ2-1; TRBD1 matches 11 bases. The CDR3 extends over 17 amino acids. The V and J ends lost 5 bases and 8 bases, in that order; junction bases with no gene match: 14. Germline V gene sequence: CDR1 MNHNY, CDR2 SVGAGI (reference sequence). CDR3 region: CASSPGQGAFNGYEQFF. The CDR3 bases are TGTGCCAGCAGTCCAGGACAGGGGGCTTTTAATGGCTATGAGCAGTTCTTC.

In its sample, this clone was seen a few times. The V call is TRBV14, the J call TRBJ2-7; D not resolved. The CDR3 covers 13 residues. Germline-derived CDR1 and CDR2 are SGHDN and FVKESK. V was shortened by 1 base and J by 4 bases, with 8 bases between the two germline ends. The CDR3 nucleotides read TGTGCCAGCAGCCAAGTCCTCGGTTACGAGCAGTACTTC. Translated, it gives CASSQVLGYEQYF.

V gene TRBV19 combines with J gene TRBJ1-6; D is undetermined. CDR1 LNHDA and CDR2 SQIVND come from the germline V gene (reference sequence). With 6 bases removed from V and 8 bases from J, the gap between germline ends came to 8 bases. The CDR3 contains 12 residues. Here the CDR3 DNA reads TGTGCCAGTAGGGCAGCTGATTCACCCCTCCACTTT. Protein: CASRAADSPLHF.

This clone occurred a few times. The chain combines TRBV6-1 with TRBJ1-2, with D perhaps TRBD1 (5 bases). Between the trimmed V and J ends, which lost 2 bases and 8 bases, there was a span of 9 bases. CDR1 and CDR2 from the germline V gene are MNHNS and SASEGT. This CDR3 is built from 12 residues. In DNA, the CDR3 is TGTGCCAGCAGTGAATGGGGGGTCGGCTACACCTTC. Its translation: CASSEWGVGYTF.

This clone came up a few times. The J gene is TRBJ2-3, the V gene TRBV7-2, with 12 bases that match TRBD2. The germline gives CDR1 SGHTA, CDR2 FQGNSA. With V trimmed by 5 bases and J by 9 bases, 3 bases remained unmatched. CDR3 length equals 13 residues. For the CDR3, the DNA is TGTGCCAGCAGCACCGGGACTAGCGGGACGCAGTATTTT. Its translation: CASSTGTSGTQYF.

This clone has just one count. The chain employs TRBV18 and TRBJ1-2; D not resolved. Germline assignment: CDR1 KGHSH and CDR2 LQKENI. This CDR3 contains 13 residues. V was shortened by 2 bases and J by 10 bases, with 14 bases between the two germline ends. The chain's CDR3 is CASSPEIRGDYTF. The CDR3, as DNA: TGTGCCAGCTCACCAGAGATCCGGGGAGACTACACCTTC.

The CDR3 is CASSQEVGPSDSPLHF. As DNA, the CDR3 is TGTGCCAGCAGCCAAGAGGTTGGGCCTTCGGATTCACCCCTCCACTTT. The chain links TRBV4-2 to TRBJ1-6; D unresolved. The CDR3 is 16 amino acids. CDR1 is LGHNA and CDR2 is YNFKEQ in the germline V gene. V was cut by 0 bases and J by 8 bases, with 14 bases left in between.

The chain has TRBV19 and TRBJ1-3, with no clear D. This CDR3 is built from 15 residues. Deletions cut 5 bases from V and 7 bases from J, with 18 bases between. The germline V gene encodes CDR1 LNHDA and CDR2 SQIVND (reference sequence). CDR3 sequence: CASSAETGVGNTIYF. In DNA form, the CDR3 reads TGTGCCAGTAGTGCGGAGACCGGTGTTGGGAACACCATATATTTT.